This TCR beta chain stems from a study of vaccination and CD4 T cells after COVID-19. Overall study context: Cultures that served as controls received a CEFX pool, an HIV-1 Nef pool, or no peptide. Findings and caveats of the study: Spike mono-reactivity applied to 304 of 307 vaccine-specific clones detected in convalescent patients.

Cultured CD4+ T-cell DNA underwent Oncomine TCR Beta short-read sequencing. TCRdb analysed the PCR reads with MiXCR anew, one entry per CDR3 protein. Seen here are approximately 16,000 distinct CDR3 sequences, 26% observed once, and the top ten hold under 30%. The treatment was: approximately nine-day PBMC culture with coronavirus spike peptide pools or control peptides (ViraFEST assay). Note on this clonotype: Its antigen is not known.

This CDR3 comprises 15 residues. V lost 5 bases, J lost 8 bases, and 21 bases lay in between. Germline V CDR1 and CDR2: SEHNR, FQNEAQ (reference sequence). V gene TRBV7-9 combines with J gene TRBJ1-2, with D possibly TRBD1 on 6 matching bases. This TCR derives from a human donor with COVID-19. The sample comprised cultured CD4+ T cells from blood. CDR3 sequence reads: CASSASSTGRAGYTF. CDR3 nucleotides: TGTGCCAGCAGCGCATCCTCGACAGGCAGAGCAGGCTACACCTTC.